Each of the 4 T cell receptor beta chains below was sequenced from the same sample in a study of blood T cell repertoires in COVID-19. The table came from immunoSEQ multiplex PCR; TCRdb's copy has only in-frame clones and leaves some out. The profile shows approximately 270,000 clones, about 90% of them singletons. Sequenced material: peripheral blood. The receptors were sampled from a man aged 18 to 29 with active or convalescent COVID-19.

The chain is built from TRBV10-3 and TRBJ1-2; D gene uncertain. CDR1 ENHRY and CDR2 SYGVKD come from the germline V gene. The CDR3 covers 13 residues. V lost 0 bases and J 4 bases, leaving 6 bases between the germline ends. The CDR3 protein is CAISESQIYGYTF. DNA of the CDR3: TGTGCCATCAGTGAGTCTCAGATCTATGGCTACACCTTC.

The CDR3: CASLLAGARTGELFF. The DNA of the CDR3 is TGTGCCAGCCTCCTAGCGGGAGCGCGCACCGGGGAGCTGTTTTTT. The V gene is TRBV2, the J gene TRBJ2-2, with 10 bases identical to TRBD2. Germline V CDR1 and CDR2: SNHLY, FYNNEI. V lost 8 bases, J lost 4 bases, and 7 bases stayed unmatched. The CDR3 extends over 15 amino acids. Filled out from reference TRBV2 and TRBJ2-2, the complete variable domain reads EPEVTQTPSHQVTQMGQEVILRCVPISNHLYFYWYRQILGQKVEFLVSFYNNEISEKSEIFDDQFSVERPDGSNFTLKIRSTKLEDSAMYFCASLLAGARTGELFFGEGSRLTVL.

The CDR3 nucleotides read TGTGCCAGCAGTCCGGACAGGGGGCGCGTCCGCACTGAAGCTTTCTTT. Translating it yields CASSPDRGRVRTEAFF. V and J are TRBV11-2 and TRBJ1-1, with TRBD1 matching over 11 bases. The CDR3 has 16 amino acids. Per germline, CDR1 SGHAT and CDR2 FQNNGV. The junction had 10 bases not matched to a gene; V was cut back by 6 bases and J by 4 bases.

As DNA, the CDR3 is TGCGCCAGCAGCTCCGGGGACATCTGGGTTGGGGAGACCCAGTACTTC. Translated: CASSSGDIWVGETQYF. V is TRBV5-1 and J is TRBJ2-5; weak D call: TRBD1 (6 bases). CDR1 and CDR2 from the germline V gene are SGHRS and YFSETQ. Trimming stripped 3 bases from V and 5 bases from J, with 20 bases between. The CDR3 length is 16 residues.